This T cell receptor (beta chain) was profiled in a study of cytomegalovirus exposure and HLA in healthy donors. Whole-study context: Of all 360 or so donors who were genotyped, 80% to 85% belonged to the Caucasian-associated ancestry cluster. Overall study findings and caveats: Excluded: some indistinguishable V segments such as TRBV6-2 and TRBV6-3. Most sequenced TCRs were rare (though some public TCRs occurred in many donors).

Per the germline V gene, CDR1 is SGHRS and CDR2 is YFSETQ. Trimming left V 5 bases short and J 5 bases short, with 28 bases between. CDR3 size: 18 residues. About this clone: No antigen is known for it.

Primers included in the PCR were 60 Vbeta and 13 Jbeta primers. Authors' methods: Later reanalysis found 75 million to 95 million unique TCR beta chains, approximately 11 million of them shared. The data were produced by immunoSEQ multiplex PCR, yet TCRdb's version contains in-frame clones alone and is incomplete. The DNA gave D and trimming, while V, J and clone size come from that table. Seen here are 150,000 to 200,000 clones, roughly 79% observed once, and the top ten hold about 7.9%. The sample was PBMCs. The chain employs TRBV5-1 and TRBJ1-2, with D maybe TRBD1 (5 bases). This sequence was found in a male donor in good health and CMV-seropositive. In DNA form, the CDR3 reads TGCGCCAGCAGACTAGACCGGGACTTCTTATGGCCGGCTTATGGCTACACCTTC. Translating gives CASRLDRDFLWPAYGYTF.